This is a list of T cell receptor beta chains from one sample in a study of patients and donors after allogeneic stem cell transplantation. TCRdb ran MiXCR on the RT-PCR reads and lists one entry per CDR3 protein. The table has about 960,000 distinct CDR3 sequences, roughly 18% seen once; the top ten hold 5% to 7.5%. Material for sequencing was blood, either unsorted or a sorted T cell fraction (not recorded which). Receptor source: a human donor who was either an allogeneic HSCT recipient or a stem cell or donor lymphocyte infusion donor (not recorded which). It is not recorded whose cells these are; they may come from a transplant donor. Each CDR3 is given with its conserved first and last residue. The D gene is left open where the match is weak. The size entry is marked missing in some rows and otherwise reads once, few, many or a size class.

CDR3 DNA | CDR3 protein | J gene | D gene | clone size | V gene | CDR3 length
TGCAGTGCGCGCCTTTTGGGTAGCGGGGGCGGAGATACGCAGTATTTT | CSARLLGSGGGDTQYF | TRBJ2-3 | TRBD2 | few | TRBV20-1 | 16
TGCAGTGCTGAGCGGGGGAGCTCCTACAATGAGCAGTTCTTC | CSAERGSSYNEQFF | TRBJ2-1 | TRBD2 | NA | TRBV20-1 | 14
TGTGCCAGCAGCTTAGCAAGGGACAGGGGCCCTACCAATGAGCAGTTCTTC | CASSLARDRGPTNEQFF | TRBJ2-1 | TRBD1 | NA | TRBV7-9 | 17
TGTGCCAGCAGTCTCCGTACCAAGGCCGGGGAGCTGTTTTTT | CASSLRTKAGELFF | TRBJ2-2 | NA | many | TRBV12-3/TRBV12-4 | 14
TGCACCAGCAGCCAAGAGGGGGTCAGGAACACCGGGGAGCTGTTTTTT | CTSSQEGVRNTGELFF | TRBJ2-2 | NA | NA | TRBV4-3 | 16
TGTGCCAGCAGTTACAACCCGGGACAGAAAGAGACCCAGTACTTC | CASSYNPGQKETQYF | TRBJ2-5 | TRBD1 | few | TRBV6-5 | 15
TGTGCCAGCAGCCGCCTAAACCAGCTTTTCTTT | CASSRLNQLFF | TRBJ1-1 | NA | few | TRBV5-6 | 11
TGCAGCGTCCTGGGAGATACGCAGTATTTT | CSVLGDTQYF | TRBJ2-3 | NA | many | TRBV29-1 | 10
TGCGCCAGCAGCTTTTTTACGTCGGGAGACTACGAGCAGTACTTC | CASSFFTSGDYEQYF | TRBJ2-7 | NA | NA | TRBV5-1 | 15
TGTGCCAGCAGAACCGGACAGGGGCAAGGCTACACCTTC | CASRTGQGQGYTF | TRBJ1-2 | TRBD1 | NA | TRBV12-3/TRBV12-4 | 13
TGTGCCAGCAGTTTAGCACATGTAGGTAGCAATCAGCCCCAGCATTTT | CASSLAHVGSNQPQHF | TRBJ1-5 | NA | few | TRBV12-3/TRBV12-4 | 16
TGTGCCAGCAGCCAACTAGCGGGAGGATACGGGGAGCTGTTTTTT | CASSQLAGGYGELFF | TRBJ2-2 | TRBD2 | NA | TRBV12-3/TRBV12-4 | 15
TGTGCCAGCACCACTAGGGGGGAGGCAGGGGGCGCTGGGGCCAACGTCCTGACTTTC | CASTTRGEAGGAGANVLTF | TRBJ2-6 | TRBD1 | NA | TRBV11-2 | 19
TGCGCCAGCAGCTCAGACGCTCGGGGAGCGAAGACCGGGGAGCTGTTTTTT | CASSSDARGAKTGELFF | TRBJ2-2 | NA | few | TRBV4-3 | 17
TGTGCCAGCTCACCGGGAGGCGGGAGAGCCAGCAATGAGCAGTTCTTC | CASSPGGGRASNEQFF | TRBJ2-1 | TRBD2 | NA | TRBV18 | 16
TGTGCCAGCGGGGGACATCCGAGGACTGAAGCTTTCTTT | CASGGHPRTEAFF | TRBJ1-1 | NA | NA | TRBV11-3 | 13
TGTGCCAGCAGGCAACTAGCGGAAGAGACCCAGTACTTC | CASRQLAEETQYF | TRBJ2-5 | TRBD2 | few | TRBV6-1 | 13
TGTGCCAGCAGCTTAAGGTTCAGGGGCCCTAGCACAGATACGCAGTATTTT | CASSLRFRGPSTDTQYF | TRBJ2-3 | NA | NA | TRBV7-2 | 17
TGTGCCAGCAGTGAACCCGGACTAGCGGGGGGGCCAACGCAGTATTTT | CASSEPGLAGGPTQYF | TRBJ2-3 | TRBD2 | few | TRBV6-1 | 16
TGCAGTGCTAGAGTTTCCGGCGGGAGTGGTTACAATGAGCAGTTCTTC | CSARVSGGSGYNEQFF | TRBJ2-1 | TRBD2 | few | TRBV20-1 | 16
TGTGCCAGCAGCCAAGTAGCTAGCGGGGGGGCGGGAGAGACCCAGTACTTC | CASSQVASGGAGETQYF | TRBJ2-5 | TRBD2 | NA | TRBV4-2 | 17
TGTGCCAGCAGTTACCCAAGGGACAGGGTTGTCTCTGGCTACACCTTC | CASSYPRDRVVSGYTF | TRBJ1-2 | TRBD1 | NA | TRBV2 | 16
TGTGCCAGCAGCGTCAACCGACGCACTGAAGCTTTCTTT | CASSVNRRTEAFF | TRBJ1-1 | NA | few | TRBV5-6 | 13
TGCAGCGTAACTGGGAGAGGGACAGAAACCTACGAGCAGTACTTC | CSVTGRGTETYEQYF | TRBJ2-7 | TRBD1 | NA | TRBV29-1 | 15
TGTGCCAGCAGTTACGGCAGCCGCAATCAGCCCCAGCATTTT | CASSYGSRNQPQHF | TRBJ1-5 | NA | NA | TRBV6-2/TRBV6-3 | 14
TGCAGCTCGGAGCGGGAAGTTGAGACCCAGTACTTC | CSSEREVETQYF | TRBJ2-5 | TRBD2 | few | TRBV20-1 | 12
TGTGCCAGCAATCAGGGGGGGGGCCCAGATACGCAGTATTTT | CASNQGGGPDTQYF | TRBJ2-3 | NA | NA | TRBV7-9 | 14